A selection of T cell receptor beta chains follows, all from one sample in a study of cytomegalovirus exposure and HLA in healthy donors. Data came from immunoSEQ multiplex PCR; TCRdb stores just in-frame clones and leaves some out. The table includes about 140,000 clones, 70% to 85% detected once. Input material: PBMCs. The origin of the receptors is a man aged 25-45 years in good health and CMV-seropositive. CDR3s include the opening cysteine and the closing phenylalanine or tryptophan. The D gene is left open where the match is weak. Clone size, where shown, is once, few, many, or a class for clones that have expanded.

V gene: TRBV7-2
CDR3 length: 14
clone size: .
D gene: .
J gene: TRBJ2-7
CDR3 DNA: TGTGCCAGCAGCCAGGACAGTCAAAGCTACGAGCAGTACTTC
CDR3 protein: CASSQDSQSYEQYF

V gene: TRBV12-5
CDR3 length: 16
clone size: .
D gene: .
J gene: TRBJ1-2
CDR3 DNA: TGTGCTAGTGGTTTTGTTACAGGAGCCTCTAACTATGGCTACACCTTC
CDR3 protein: CASGFVTGASNYGYTF

V gene: TRBV5-4
CDR3 length: 16
clone size: .
D gene: TRBD2
J gene: TRBJ2-7
CDR3 DNA: TGTGCCAGCAGCTTGGATGGAGCGGGAGGGCCTAACGAGCAGTACTTC
CDR3 protein: CASSLDGAGGPNEQYF

V gene: TRBV29-1
CDR3 length: 11
clone size: .
D gene: .
J gene: TRBJ1-1
CDR3 DNA: TGCAGCGCCGGGACATTAGGTGAAGCTTTCTTT
CDR3 protein: CSAGTLGEAFF

V gene: TRBV11-3
CDR3 length: 16
clone size: .
D gene: TRBD2
J gene: TRBJ2-3
CDR3 DNA: TGTGCCAGCAGCTTGGGCGGGGGGGCTCGCACAGATACGCAGTATTTT
CDR3 protein: CASSLGGGARTDTQYF

V gene: TRBV7-3
CDR3 length: 14
clone size: once
D gene: .
J gene: TRBJ1-2
CDR3 DNA: TGTGCCAGCAGCAGTACTACAGGGTATGATGGCTACACCTTC
CDR3 protein: CASSSTTGYDGYTF

V gene: TRBV4-2
CDR3 length: 14
clone size: .
D gene: .
J gene: TRBJ2-5
CDR3 DNA: TGTGCCAGCAGCCAAGTAACGGGGAGAGAGACCCAGTACTTC
CDR3 protein: CASSQVTGRETQYF

V gene: TRBV5-1
CDR3 length: 15
clone size: .
D gene: TRBD1
J gene: TRBJ2-3
CDR3 DNA: TGCGCCAGCAGCCTCCAGGGGGCCGGAACAGATACGCAGTATTTT
CDR3 protein: CASSLQGAGTDTQYF

V gene: TRBV6-6
CDR3 length: 15
clone size: .
D gene: .
J gene: TRBJ1-3
CDR3 DNA: TGTGCCAGCAGGAGAGGCGCGATCTCTGGAAACACCATATATTTT
CDR3 protein: CASRRGAISGNTIYF

V gene: TRBV7-3
CDR3 length: 15
clone size: .
D gene: TRBD2
J gene: TRBJ2-1
CDR3 DNA: TGTGCCAGCAGCTTAAGCGGGGGGTCGTACAATGAGCAGTTCTTC
CDR3 protein: CASSLSGGSYNEQFF

V gene: TRBV5-1
CDR3 length: 11
clone size: .
D gene: .
J gene: TRBJ2-7
CDR3 DNA: TGCGCCAGCAGCTCCAGTTACGAGCAGTACTTC
CDR3 protein: CASSSSYEQYF

V gene: TRBV11-2
CDR3 length: 15
clone size: .
D gene: TRBD2
J gene: TRBJ2-1
CDR3 DNA: TGTGCCAGCAGCTTATCGCTAGCGGCATACAATGAGCAGTTCTTC
CDR3 protein: CASSLSLAAYNEQFF

V gene: TRBV10-3
CDR3 length: 12
clone size: few
D gene: .
J gene: TRBJ2-1
CDR3 DNA: TGTGCCACCGGTCCTCTCCCCCATGAGCAGTTCTTC
CDR3 protein: CATGPLPHEQFF

V gene: TRBV6-1
CDR3 length: 13
clone size: .
D gene: .
J gene: TRBJ1-1
CDR3 DNA: TGTGCCAGCAGTGAAAGGTCTGAGCGGGGACCTTTCTTT
CDR3 protein: CASSERSERGPFF